In its sample, the clone carrying this T cell receptor (beta chain) was seen a few times. Its antigen is still unknown. This sample was taken from a study of cytomegalovirus exposure and HLA in healthy donors. From germline, CDR1 is MNHEY and CDR2 SVGAGI. The CDR3 loop spans 14 amino acids. The germline V and J ends were trimmed by 4 bases and 2 bases, with 11 bases remaining between them. Primers for the PCR totalled 60 Vbeta and 13 Jbeta. Using immunoSEQ multiplex PCR, the repertoire was profiled, and TCRdb retains in-frame clones only, with some absent. In the table there are some 150,000 clones, roughly 74% of which are singletons. Broader study findings: Three CMV-associated chains were confirmed in vitro to be specific for CMV antigens.

V gene TRBV6-5 combines with J gene TRBJ1-1, with a tentative D call TRBD1 (6 bases). Source material: PBMCs. The TCR comes from a man between 18 and 29 years old in good health and CMV-seronegative. The CDR3 region has the DNA TGTGCCAGCAGTTTCGGCAGGGGAAACACTGAAGCTTTCTTT. It is translated as CASSFGRGNTEAFF.